This TCR beta chain emerged from a study of blood T cell repertoires in COVID-19. At the level of the study: PBMCs, B-cell-depleted T cells, or T cells provided the cDNA or gDNA that made up the material.

The method was immunoSEQ multiplex PCR; TCRdb's version includes in-frame clones alone and lacks a portion of them. Of 350,000 or so clones listed, almost 90% are singletons. Participants were placed into cohorts based on the clinical history they reported. The ends lost 6 bases at V and 4 bases at J; junction bases unmatched: 11. CDR1 and CDR2 from the germline V gene are SNHLY and FYNNEI. The CDR3 covers 15 residues. The sequenced sample consisted of PBMCs or T cells enriched from blood (not recorded which). V usage is TRBV2 and J usage is TRBJ1-2; 7 bases are shared with TRBD1. This TCR was recovered from a woman in her thirties who had been exposed to COVID-19. The CDR3 is CASSQAGTASYGYTF. The DNA for the CDR3 is TGTGCCAGCAGCCAAGCCGGGACAGCCTCCTATGGCTACACCTTC.